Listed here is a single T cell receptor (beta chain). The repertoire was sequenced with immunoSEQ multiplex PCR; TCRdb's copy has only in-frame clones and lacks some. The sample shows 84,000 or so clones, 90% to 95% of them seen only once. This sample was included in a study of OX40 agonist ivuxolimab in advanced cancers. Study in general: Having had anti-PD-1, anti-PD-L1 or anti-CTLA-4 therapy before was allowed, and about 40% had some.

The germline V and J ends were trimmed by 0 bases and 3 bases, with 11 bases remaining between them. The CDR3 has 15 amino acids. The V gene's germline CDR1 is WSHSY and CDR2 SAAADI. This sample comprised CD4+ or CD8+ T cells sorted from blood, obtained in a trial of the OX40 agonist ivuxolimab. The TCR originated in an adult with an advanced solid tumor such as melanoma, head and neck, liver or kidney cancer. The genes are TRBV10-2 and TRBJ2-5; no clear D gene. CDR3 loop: CASSESRGREETQYF. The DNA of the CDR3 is TGCGCCAGCAGTGAGTCCCGAGGACGGGAAGAGACCCAGTACTTC.